One sample yielded the 3 T cell receptor beta chains listed below, sequenced in a study of cytomegalovirus exposure and HLA in healthy donors. The primer mix had 60 Vbeta and 13 Jbeta primers. Using immunoSEQ multiplex PCR, the repertoire was profiled, and TCRdb retains in-frame clones only, with some absent. Among some 150,000 clones, approximately 80% were seen once, and the ten largest hold around 2%. What was sequenced was PBMCs. These receptors were collected from a woman aged 40 to 50 in good health and CMV-seronegative.

V is TRBV29-1 and J is TRBJ2-1; 7 bases line up with TRBD2. Losses at the gene ends were 6 bases for V and 3 bases for J; bases not matched to a gene: 14. CDR3 size: 16 residues. Germline CDR1 SQVTM, CDR2 ANQGSEA. The CDR3 sequence is CSVDRTSEGFYNEQFF. CDR3 DNA sequence: TGCAGCGTCGACCGTACTAGCGAAGGCTTCTACAATGAGCAGTTCTTC.

V gene TRBV9 combines with J gene TRBJ2-3; D gene ambiguous. Germline V gene data show CDR1 as SGDLS and CDR2 as YYNGEE. The germline V and J ends were trimmed by 5 bases and 4 bases, with 11 bases remaining between them. The CDR3 covers 13 residues. In DNA form, the CDR3 reads TGTGCCAGCAGTTCCGTTCGGGCAGATACGCAGTATTTT. It codes for CASSSVRADTQYF.

V gene TRBV23-1 combines with J gene TRBJ2-4; 10 bases line up with TRBD1. TRBV23-1 is sorted into the ORF group, with uncertain function. This CDR3 contains 15 residues. V gave up 5 bases and J gave up 5 bases; unmatched junction bases: 6. The CDR3 loop reads CASSRQGAGENIQYF. The CDR3 DNA sequence: TGCGCCAGCAGTAGACAGGGGGCTGGGGAAAACATTCAGTACTTC.